The 10 T cell receptor beta chains listed next were all sequenced from one sample in a study of blood T cell repertoires in COVID-19. This table comes from immunoSEQ multiplex PCR, and its TCRdb copy is limited to in-frame clones, with some not included. The table lists approximately 670,000 clones, about 87% of them singletons. The material sequenced was peripheral blood. These TCRs come from a woman younger than 35 with acute or convalescent COVID-19.

V is TRBV30 and J is TRBJ2-5, with 10 bases matching TRBD2. The CDR3 is 15 residues long. Germline V CDR1 and CDR2: GTSNPN, SVGIG (reference sequence). J was trimmed by 1 base and V by 4 bases; bases with no gene match: 6. Here the CDR3 DNA reads TGTGCCTGGAACCTAGCGGGGGAGCCCCAAGAGACCCAGTACTTC. Translation gives CAWNLAGEPQETQYF.

J is TRBJ1-2 and V is TRBV21-1; the table's D gene call, TRBD1, was not cross checked with the DNA. TRBV21-1 is marked as a pseudogene. This CDR3 contains 13 residues. DNA of the CDR3: TGTGCCAGCACCCAGGTCTGGGTTTGTGGCTACACCTTC. This translates into CASTQVWVCGYTF.

The chain uses TRBV5-6 and TRBJ1-3; the match to TRBD1 covers 9 bases. Losses at the gene ends were 3 bases for V and 1 base for J; bases not matched to a gene: 11. Per the germline V gene, CDR1 is SGHDT and CDR2 is YYEEEE. The CDR3 is 18 residues long. This CDR3 is CASSSPGQGILSGNTIYF. DNA of the CDR3: TGTGCCAGCAGCTCACCGGGACAGGGAATTTTATCTGGAAACACCATATATTTT.

The chain recombines TRBV11-2 with TRBJ1-2; maybe TRBD1 (5 bases). Germline assignment: CDR1 SGHAT and CDR2 FQNNGV. The CDR3 is made up of 14 amino acids. The V gene lost 1 base and the J gene lost 9 bases, with 15 bases spanning the gap. CDR3 sequence: CASSLGAGLMSYTF. As DNA, the CDR3 is TGTGCCAGCAGCTTAGGGGCAGGGCTAATGAGCTACACCTTC. The full variable domain, with the rest looked up from reference TRBV11-2 and TRBJ1-2, is EAGVAQSPRYKIIEKRQSVAFWCNPISGHATLYWYQQILGQGPKLLIQFQNNGVVDDSQLPKDRFSAERLKGVDSTLKIQPAKLEDSAVYLCASSLGAGLMSYTFGSGTRLTVV.

V is TRBV18 and J is TRBJ2-1; D is perhaps TRBD1 (5 bases). Germline V gene lookup returns CDR1 KGHSH and CDR2 LQKENI. CDR3 size: 16 residues. Trimming shortened V by 4 bases and J by 1 base, and 14 bases separated the two germline ends. CDR3 loop: CASSLFDDRSYNEQFF. The DNA of the CDR3 is TGTGCCAGCTCACTTTTCGACGACAGATCCTACAATGAGCAGTTCTTC.

The chain uses TRBV4-2 and TRBJ2-6, with a tentative D call TRBD2 (5 bases). V was clipped by 1 base and J by 0 bases, with 19 bases between them. Germline V gene data show CDR1 as LGHNA and CDR2 as YNFKEQ. This CDR3 is built from 20 residues. In DNA form, the CDR3 reads TGTGCCAGCAGCCAAGGAGGGCAGGAAAGCGACTTCTCTGGGGCCAACGTCCTGACTTTC. This encodes CASSQGGQESDFSGANVLTF.

CDR3 residues: CASSPRRTSGRDEQYF. In DNA form, the CDR3 reads TGTGCCAGCTCACCAAGGCGAACTAGCGGGCGGGACGAGCAGTACTTC. This chain joins TRBV18 and TRBJ2-7; TRBD2 aligns across 9 bases. The CDR3 extends over 16 amino acids. With V trimmed by 2 bases and J by 5 bases, 10 bases remained unmatched. Germline assignment: CDR1 KGHSH and CDR2 LQKENI.

The rearrangement joins TRBV30 to TRBJ2-7; 7 nucleotides line up with TRBD1. The CDR3 loop spans 13 amino acids. The germline gives CDR1 GTSNPN, CDR2 SVGIG (reference sequence). J was trimmed by 0 bases and V by 4 bases; bases with no gene match: 3. CDR3 coding DNA: TGTGCCTGGAATGGGGACAGCTCCTACGAGCAGTACTTC. Amino acids: CAWNGDSSYEQYF.

Concerning this clone itself: The sample contains more than one DNA sequence encoding this CDR3. The chain employs TRBV30 and TRBJ1-2, with D unresolved. The CDR3 is made up of 11 amino acids. Trimming stripped 4 bases from V and 0 bases from J, with 3 bases between. Germline CDR1 and CDR2: GTSNPN and SVGIG (reference sequence). CDR3 residues: CAWTSNYGYTF. The CDR3, as DNA: TGTGCCTGGACATCTAACTATGGCTACACCTTC.

This rearrangement joins TRBV24-1 to TRBJ1-1; 8 bases agree with TRBD1. In germline, CDR1 is KGHDR, CDR2 SFDVKD. Trimming took 5 bases from V and 4 from J; bases not matched to a gene: 14. The CDR3 totals 17 residues. As DNA, the CDR3 is TGTGCCACCAGTGGGGGAGGGACAGGACTGGATGGCACTGAAGCTTTCTTT. Protein product: CATSGGGTGLDGTEAFF.